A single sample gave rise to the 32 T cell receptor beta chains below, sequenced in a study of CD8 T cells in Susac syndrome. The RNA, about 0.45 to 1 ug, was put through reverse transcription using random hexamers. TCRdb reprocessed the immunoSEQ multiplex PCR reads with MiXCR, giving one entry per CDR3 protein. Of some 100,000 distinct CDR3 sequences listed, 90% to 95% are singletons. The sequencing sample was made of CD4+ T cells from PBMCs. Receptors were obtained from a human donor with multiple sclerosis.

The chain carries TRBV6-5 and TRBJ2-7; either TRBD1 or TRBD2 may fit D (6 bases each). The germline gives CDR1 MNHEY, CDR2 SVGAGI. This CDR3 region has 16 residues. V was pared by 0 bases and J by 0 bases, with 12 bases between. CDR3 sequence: CASSYSPGAVSYEQYF. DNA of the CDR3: TGTGCCAGCAGTTACTCCCCGGGGGCCGTCTCCTACGAGCAGTACTTC.

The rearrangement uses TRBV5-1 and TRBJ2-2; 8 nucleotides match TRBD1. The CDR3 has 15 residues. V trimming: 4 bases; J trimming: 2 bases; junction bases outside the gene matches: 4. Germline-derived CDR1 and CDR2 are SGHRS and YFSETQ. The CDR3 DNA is TGCGCCAGCAGCACGGGACAGGTTAACACCGGGGAGCTGTTTTTT. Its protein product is CASSTGQVNTGELFF.

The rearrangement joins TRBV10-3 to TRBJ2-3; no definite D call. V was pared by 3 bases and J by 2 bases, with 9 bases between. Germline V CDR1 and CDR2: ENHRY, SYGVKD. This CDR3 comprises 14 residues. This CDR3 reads CAISDVGYTDTQYF. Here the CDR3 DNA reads TGTGCCATCAGTGATGTGGGCTACACAGATACGCAGTATTTT.

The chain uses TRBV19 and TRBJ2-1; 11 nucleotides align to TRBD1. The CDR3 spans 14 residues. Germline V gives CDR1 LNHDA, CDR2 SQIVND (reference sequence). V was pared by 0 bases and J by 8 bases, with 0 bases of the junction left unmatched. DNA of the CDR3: TGTGCCAGTAGTATAGAGGGACAGGGGGATGAGCAGTTCTTC. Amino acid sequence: CASSIEGQGDEQFF.

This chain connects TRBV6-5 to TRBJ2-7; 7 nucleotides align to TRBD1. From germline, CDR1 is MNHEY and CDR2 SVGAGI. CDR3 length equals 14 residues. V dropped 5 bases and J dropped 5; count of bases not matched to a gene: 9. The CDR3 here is CASSPYRGPNEQYF. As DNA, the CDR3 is TGTGCCAGCAGTCCCTACAGGGGCCCCAACGAGCAGTACTTC.

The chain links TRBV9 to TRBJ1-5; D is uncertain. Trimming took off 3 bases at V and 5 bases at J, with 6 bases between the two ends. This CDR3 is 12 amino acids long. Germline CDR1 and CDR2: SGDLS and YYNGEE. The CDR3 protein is CASSGGDQPQHF. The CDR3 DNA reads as TGTGCCAGCAGCGGTGGGGATCAGCCCCAGCATTTT.

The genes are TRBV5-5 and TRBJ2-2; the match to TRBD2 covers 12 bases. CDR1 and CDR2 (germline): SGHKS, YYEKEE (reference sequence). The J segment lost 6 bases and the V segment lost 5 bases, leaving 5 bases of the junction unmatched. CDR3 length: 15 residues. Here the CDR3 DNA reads TGTGCCAGCAGAGCTGCTAGCGGGGGGGCCGGGGAGCTGTTTTTT. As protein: CASRAASGGAGELFF. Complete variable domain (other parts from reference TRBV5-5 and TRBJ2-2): DAGVTQSPTHLIKTRGQQVTLRCSPISGHKSVSWYQQVLGQGPQFIFQYYEKEERGRGNFPDRFSARQFPNYSSELNVNALLLGDSALYLCASRAASGGAGELFFGEGSRLTVL.

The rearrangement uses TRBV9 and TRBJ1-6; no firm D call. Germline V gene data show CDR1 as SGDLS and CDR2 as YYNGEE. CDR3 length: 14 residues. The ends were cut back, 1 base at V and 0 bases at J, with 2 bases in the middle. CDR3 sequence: CASSVSSYNSPLHF. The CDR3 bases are TGTGCCAGCAGCGTAAGCTCCTATAATTCACCCCTCCACTTT.

The CDR3 reads CASRVAGQNFYGYTF. In DNA, the CDR3 is TGTGCCAGCAGGGTGGCGGGGCAGAACTTCTATGGCTACACCTTC. This rearrangement joins TRBV6-5 to TRBJ1-2; perhaps TRBD1 as D (5 bases). Trimming took 6 bases from V and 4 from J, leaving 18 bases between them. CDR1 is MNHEY, CDR2 SVGAGI, per germline. The CDR3 spans 15 residues.

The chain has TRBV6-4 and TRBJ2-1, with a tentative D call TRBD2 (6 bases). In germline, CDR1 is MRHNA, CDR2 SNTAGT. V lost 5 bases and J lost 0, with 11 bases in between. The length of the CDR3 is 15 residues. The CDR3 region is CASSRGTFSYNEQFF. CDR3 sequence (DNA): TGTGCCAGCAGTCGAGGGACTTTCTCCTACAATGAGCAGTTCTTC.

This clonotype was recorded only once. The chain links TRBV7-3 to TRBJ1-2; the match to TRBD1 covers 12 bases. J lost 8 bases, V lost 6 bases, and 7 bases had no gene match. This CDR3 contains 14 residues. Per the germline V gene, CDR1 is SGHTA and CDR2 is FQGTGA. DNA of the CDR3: TGTGCCAGCAGGCCGGGACAGGGGGCAGGAGGCTACACCTTC. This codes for CASRPGQGAGGYTF.

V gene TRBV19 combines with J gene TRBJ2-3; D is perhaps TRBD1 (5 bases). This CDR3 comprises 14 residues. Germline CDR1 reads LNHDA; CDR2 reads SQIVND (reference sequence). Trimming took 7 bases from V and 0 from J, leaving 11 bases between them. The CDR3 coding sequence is TGTGCCAGTACCCAGGGTATTAGCACAGATACGCAGTATTTT. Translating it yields CASTQGISTDTQYF.

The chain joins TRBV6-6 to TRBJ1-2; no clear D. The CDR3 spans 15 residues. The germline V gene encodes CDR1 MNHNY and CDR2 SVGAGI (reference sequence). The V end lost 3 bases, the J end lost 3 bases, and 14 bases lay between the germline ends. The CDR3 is CASSYSPHGDYGYTF. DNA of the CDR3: TGTGCCAGCAGTTATTCGCCCCACGGTGACTATGGCTACACCTTC.

DNA of the CDR3: TGTGCCAGCAGCCAACCAGAGGATAGGACAGGACGGAGGAATGGCTACACCTTC. Protein product: CASSQPEDRTGRRNGYTF. The V gene is TRBV3-1, the J gene TRBJ1-2; TRBD1 aligns across 7 bases. The germline V gene encodes CDR1 LGHDT and CDR2 YNNKEL (reference sequence). The CDR3 is 18 residues long. J was trimmed by 6 bases and V by 2 bases; bases with no gene match: 18.

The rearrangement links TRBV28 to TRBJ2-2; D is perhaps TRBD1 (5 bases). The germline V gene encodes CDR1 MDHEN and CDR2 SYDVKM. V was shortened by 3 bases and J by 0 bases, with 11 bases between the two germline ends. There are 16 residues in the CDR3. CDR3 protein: CASSFFTGTNTGELFF. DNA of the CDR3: TGTGCCAGCAGTTTTTTTACAGGAACGAACACCGGGGAGCTGTTTTTT.

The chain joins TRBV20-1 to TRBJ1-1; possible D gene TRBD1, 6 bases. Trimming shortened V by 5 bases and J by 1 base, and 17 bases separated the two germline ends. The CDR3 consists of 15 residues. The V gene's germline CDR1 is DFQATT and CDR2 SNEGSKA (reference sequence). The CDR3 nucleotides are TGCAGTGCTTTTAAGGGGGGCAGGAGGAACACTGAAGCTTTCTTT. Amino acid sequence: CSAFKGGRRNTEAFF.

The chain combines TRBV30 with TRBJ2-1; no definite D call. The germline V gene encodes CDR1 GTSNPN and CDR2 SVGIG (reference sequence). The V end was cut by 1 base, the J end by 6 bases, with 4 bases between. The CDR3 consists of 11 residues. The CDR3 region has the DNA TGTGCCTGGAGTGCGGGCAATGAGCAGTTCTTC. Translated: CAWSAGNEQFF.

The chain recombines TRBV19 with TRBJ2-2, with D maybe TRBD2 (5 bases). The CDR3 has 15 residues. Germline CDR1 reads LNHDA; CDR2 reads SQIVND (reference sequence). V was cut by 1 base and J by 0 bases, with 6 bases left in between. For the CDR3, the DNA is TGTGCCAGTAGTATAGCCGGGGCGAACACCGGGGAGCTGTTTTTT. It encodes CASSIAGANTGELFF.

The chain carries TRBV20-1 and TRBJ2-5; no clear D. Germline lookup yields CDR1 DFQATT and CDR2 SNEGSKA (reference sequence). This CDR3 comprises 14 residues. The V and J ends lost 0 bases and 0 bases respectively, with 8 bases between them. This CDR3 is CSARDWADQETQYF. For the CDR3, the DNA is TGCAGTGCTAGAGATTGGGCAGACCAAGAGACCCAGTACTTC.

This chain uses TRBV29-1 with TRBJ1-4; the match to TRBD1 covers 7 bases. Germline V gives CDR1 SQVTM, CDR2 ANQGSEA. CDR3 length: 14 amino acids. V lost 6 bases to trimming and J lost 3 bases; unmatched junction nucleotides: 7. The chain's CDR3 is CSVASGTANEKLFF. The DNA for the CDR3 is TGCAGCGTCGCCTCCGGGACAGCTAATGAAAAACTGTTTTTT.

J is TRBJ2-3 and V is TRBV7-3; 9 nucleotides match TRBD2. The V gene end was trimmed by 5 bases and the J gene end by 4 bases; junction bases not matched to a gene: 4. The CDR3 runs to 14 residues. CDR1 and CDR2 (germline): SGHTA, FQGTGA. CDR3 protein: CASSSSGGSDTQYF. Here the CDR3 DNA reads TGTGCCAGCAGCAGTAGCGGGGGCTCAGATACGCAGTATTTT.

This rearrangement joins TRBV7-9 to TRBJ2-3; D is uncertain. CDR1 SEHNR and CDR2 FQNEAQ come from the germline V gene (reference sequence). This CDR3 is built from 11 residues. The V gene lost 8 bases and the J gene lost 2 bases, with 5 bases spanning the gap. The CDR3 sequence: CASGDTDTQYF. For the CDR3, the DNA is TGTGCCAGCGGCGACACAGATACGCAGTATTTT.

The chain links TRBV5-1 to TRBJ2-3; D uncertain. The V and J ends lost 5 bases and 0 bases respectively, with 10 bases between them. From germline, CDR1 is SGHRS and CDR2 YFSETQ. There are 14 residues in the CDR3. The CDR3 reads CASRGVQSTDTQYF. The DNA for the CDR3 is TGCGCCAGCAGAGGTGTTCAGAGCACAGATACGCAGTATTTT. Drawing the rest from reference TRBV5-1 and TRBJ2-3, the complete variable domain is KAGVTQTPRYLIKTRGQQVTLSCSPISGHRSVSWYQQTPGQGLQFLFEYFSETQRNKGNFPGRFSGRQFSNSRSEMNVSTLELGDSALYLCASRGVQSTDTQYFGPGTRLTVL.

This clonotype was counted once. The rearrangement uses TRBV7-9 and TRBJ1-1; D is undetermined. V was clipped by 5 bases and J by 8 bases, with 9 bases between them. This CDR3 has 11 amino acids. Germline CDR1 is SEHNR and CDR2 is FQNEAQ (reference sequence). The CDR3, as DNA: TGTGCCAGCAGCCCTGAGAAGGAAGCTTTCTTT. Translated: CASSPEKEAFF.

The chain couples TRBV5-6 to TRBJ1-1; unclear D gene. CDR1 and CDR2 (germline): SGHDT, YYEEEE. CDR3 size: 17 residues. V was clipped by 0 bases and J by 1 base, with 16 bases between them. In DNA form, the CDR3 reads TGTGCCAGCAGCTTGGGACCGAGGCAGGTTAAGAACACTGAAGCTTTCTTT. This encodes CASSLGPRQVKNTEAFF. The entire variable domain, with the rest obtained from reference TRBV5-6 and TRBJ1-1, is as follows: DAGVTQSPTHLIKTRGQQVTLRCSPKSGHDTVSWYQQALGQGPQFIFQYYEEEERQRGNFPDRFSGHQFPNYSSELNVNALLLGDSALYLCASSLGPRQVKNTEAFFGQGTRLTVV.

The CDR3 is CAWSAGGSMGQPQHF. The CDR3 DNA reads TGTGCCTGGAGCGCAGGGGGCTCCATGGGGCAGCCCCAGCATTTT. This chain uses TRBV30 with TRBJ1-5; 8 bases map to TRBD1. Germline V gene data show CDR1 as GTSNPN and CDR2 as SVGIG (reference sequence). Trimming at V came to 3 bases and at J to 7 bases, leaving 11 bases not matched to a gene. The length of the CDR3 is 15 residues.

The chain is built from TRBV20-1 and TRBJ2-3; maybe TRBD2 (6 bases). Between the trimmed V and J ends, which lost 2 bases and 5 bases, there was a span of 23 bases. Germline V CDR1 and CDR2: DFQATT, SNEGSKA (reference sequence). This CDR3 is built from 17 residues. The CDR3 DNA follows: TGCAGTGCTAGACAGCCGGCGCGGCTAGCGAGGCAAGATACGCAGTATTTT. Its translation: CSARQPARLARQDTQYF.

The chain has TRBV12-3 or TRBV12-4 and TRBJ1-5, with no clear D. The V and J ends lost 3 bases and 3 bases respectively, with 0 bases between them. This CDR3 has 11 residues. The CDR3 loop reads CASSFNQPQHF. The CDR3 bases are TGTGCCAGCAGTTTCAATCAGCCCCAGCATTTT.

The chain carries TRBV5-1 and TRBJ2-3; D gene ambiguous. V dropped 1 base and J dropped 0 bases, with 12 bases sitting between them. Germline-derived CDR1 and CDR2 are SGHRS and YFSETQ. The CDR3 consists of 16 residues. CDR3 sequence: CASSLLPATSTDTQYF. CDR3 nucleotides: TGCGCCAGCAGCTTGCTGCCAGCCACTAGCACAGATACGCAGTATTTT.

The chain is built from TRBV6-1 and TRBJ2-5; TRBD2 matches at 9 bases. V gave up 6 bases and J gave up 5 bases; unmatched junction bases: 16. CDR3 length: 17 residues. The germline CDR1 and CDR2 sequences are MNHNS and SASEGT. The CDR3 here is CASSRQTSGTGGETQYF. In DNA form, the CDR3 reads TGTGCCAGCAGCCGCCAGACTAGCGGAACGGGGGGTGAGACCCAGTACTTC.

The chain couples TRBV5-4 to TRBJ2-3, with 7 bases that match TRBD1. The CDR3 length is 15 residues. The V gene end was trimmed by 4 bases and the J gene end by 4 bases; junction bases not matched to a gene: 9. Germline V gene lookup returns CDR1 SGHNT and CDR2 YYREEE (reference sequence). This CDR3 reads CASSPRQGIPDTQYF. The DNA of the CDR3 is TGTGCCAGCAGCCCTCGACAGGGAATACCAGATACGCAGTATTTT.

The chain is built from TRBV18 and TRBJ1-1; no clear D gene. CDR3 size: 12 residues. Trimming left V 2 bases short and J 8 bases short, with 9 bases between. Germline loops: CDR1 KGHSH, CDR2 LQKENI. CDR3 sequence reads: CASSPNTPEAFF. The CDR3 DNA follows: TGTGCCAGCTCACCAAACACGCCCGAAGCTTTCTTT.